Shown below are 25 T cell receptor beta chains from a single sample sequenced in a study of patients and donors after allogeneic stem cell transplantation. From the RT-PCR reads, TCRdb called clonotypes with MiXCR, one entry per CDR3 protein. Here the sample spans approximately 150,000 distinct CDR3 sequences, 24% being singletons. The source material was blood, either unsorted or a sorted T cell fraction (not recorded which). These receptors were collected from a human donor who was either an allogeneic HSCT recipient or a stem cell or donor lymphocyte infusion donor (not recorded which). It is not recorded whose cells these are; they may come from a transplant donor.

The CDR3 bases are TGTGCCAGCTTCGACAGGGGGCGTGAAAAACTGTTTTTT. Amino acid sequence: CASFDRGREKLFF. The J gene is TRBJ1-4, the V gene TRBV19; 10 bases match TRBD1. This CDR3 is 13 amino acids long. Per germline, CDR1 LNHDA and CDR2 SQIVND (reference sequence). J gave up 7 bases and V 9 bases, and 5 bases lay outside the gene matches.

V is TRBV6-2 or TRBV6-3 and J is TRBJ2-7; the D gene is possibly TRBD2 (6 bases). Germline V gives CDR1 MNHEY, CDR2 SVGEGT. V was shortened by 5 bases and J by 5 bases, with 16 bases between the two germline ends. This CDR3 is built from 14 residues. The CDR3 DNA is TGTGCCAGCAGTGGGCTAATGGGGGGAGACGAGCAGTACTTC. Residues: CASSGLMGGDEQYF.

CDR3 residues: CASSFASEDEQYF. CDR3 nucleotides: TGTGCCAGCAGCTTTGCCTCGGAAGACGAGCAGTACTTC. The chain joins TRBV7-9 to TRBJ2-7; no clear D. Per the germline V gene, CDR1 is SEHNR and CDR2 is FQNEAQ (reference sequence). The CDR3 runs 13 residues. Between the trimmed V and J ends, which lost 3 bases and 5 bases, there was a span of 11 bases.

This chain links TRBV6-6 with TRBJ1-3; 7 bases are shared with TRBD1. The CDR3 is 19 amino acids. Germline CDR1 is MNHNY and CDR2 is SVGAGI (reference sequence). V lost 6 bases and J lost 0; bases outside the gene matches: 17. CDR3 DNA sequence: TGTGCCAGCAGACCAAGACAGGGACAACGGGGGATCTCTGGAAACACCATATATTTT. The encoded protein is CASRPRQGQRGISGNTIYF.

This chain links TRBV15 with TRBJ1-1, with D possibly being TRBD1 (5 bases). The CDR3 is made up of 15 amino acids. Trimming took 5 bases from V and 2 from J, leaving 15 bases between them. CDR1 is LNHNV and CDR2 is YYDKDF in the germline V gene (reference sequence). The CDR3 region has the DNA TGTGCCACCAGCGCACCAGGGAGGGGTAACACTGAAGCTTTCTTT. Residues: CATSAPGRGNTEAFF.

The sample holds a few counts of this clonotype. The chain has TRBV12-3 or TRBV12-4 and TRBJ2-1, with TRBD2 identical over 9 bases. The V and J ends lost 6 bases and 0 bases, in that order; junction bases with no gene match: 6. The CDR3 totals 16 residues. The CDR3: CASSLLAGRSYNEQFF. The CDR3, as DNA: TGTGCCAGCAGCCTCCTAGCGGGACGCTCCTACAATGAGCAGTTCTTC.

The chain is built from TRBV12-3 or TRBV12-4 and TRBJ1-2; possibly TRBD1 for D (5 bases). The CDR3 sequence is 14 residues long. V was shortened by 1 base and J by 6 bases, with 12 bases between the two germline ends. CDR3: CASSLVAGTHGYTF. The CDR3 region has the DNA TGTGCCAGCAGTTTAGTAGCAGGGACCCATGGCTACACCTTC.

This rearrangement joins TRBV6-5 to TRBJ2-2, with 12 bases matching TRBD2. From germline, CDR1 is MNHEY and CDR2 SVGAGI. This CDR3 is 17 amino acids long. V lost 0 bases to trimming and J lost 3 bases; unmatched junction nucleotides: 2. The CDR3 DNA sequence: TGTGCCAGCAGTTACTCGACTAGCGGGGGATACACCGGGGAGCTGTTTTTT. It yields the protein CASSYSTSGGYTGELFF.

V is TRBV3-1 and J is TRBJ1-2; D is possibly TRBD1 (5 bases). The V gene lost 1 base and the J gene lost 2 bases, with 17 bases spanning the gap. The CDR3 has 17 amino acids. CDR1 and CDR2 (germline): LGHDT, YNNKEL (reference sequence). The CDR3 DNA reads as TGTGCCAGCAGCCAAGTATGGGTTTCGGGACGGAACTATGGCTACACCTTC. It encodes CASSQVWVSGRNYGYTF.

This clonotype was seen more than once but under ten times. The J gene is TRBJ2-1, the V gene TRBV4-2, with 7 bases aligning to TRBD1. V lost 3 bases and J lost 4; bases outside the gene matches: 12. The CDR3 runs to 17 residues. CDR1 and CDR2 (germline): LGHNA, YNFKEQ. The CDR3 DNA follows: TGTGCCAGCAGCCATCACCTTGGACAGGCGATATACAATGAGCAGTTCTTC. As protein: CASSHHLGQAIYNEQFF.

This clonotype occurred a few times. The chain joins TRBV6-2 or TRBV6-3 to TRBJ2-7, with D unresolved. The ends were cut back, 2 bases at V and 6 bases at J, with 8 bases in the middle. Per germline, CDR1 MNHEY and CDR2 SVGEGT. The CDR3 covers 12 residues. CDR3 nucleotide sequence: TGTGCCAGCAGTTACCCCACCCGCGAGCAGTACTTC. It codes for CASSYPTREQYF.

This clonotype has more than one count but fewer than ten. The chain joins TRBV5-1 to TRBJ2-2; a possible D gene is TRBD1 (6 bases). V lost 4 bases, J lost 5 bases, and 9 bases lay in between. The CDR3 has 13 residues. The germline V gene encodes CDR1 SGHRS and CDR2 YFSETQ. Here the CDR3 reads CASSTDRTGELFF. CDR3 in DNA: TGCGCCAGCAGCACTGACAGGACCGGGGAGCTGTTTTTT. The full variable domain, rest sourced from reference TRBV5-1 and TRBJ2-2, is KAGVTQTPRYLIKTRGQQVTLSCSPISGHRSVSWYQQTPGQGLQFLFEYFSETQRNKGNFPGRFSGRQFSNSRSEMNVSTLELGDSALYLCASSTDRTGELFFGEGSRLTVL.

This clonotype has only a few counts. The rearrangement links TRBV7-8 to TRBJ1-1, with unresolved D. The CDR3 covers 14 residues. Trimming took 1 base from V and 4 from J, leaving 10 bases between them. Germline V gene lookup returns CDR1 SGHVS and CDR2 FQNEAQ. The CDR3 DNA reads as TGTGCCAGCAGCTTAGGTCAGGAGGTCACTGAAGCTTTCTTT. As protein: CASSLGQEVTEAFF.

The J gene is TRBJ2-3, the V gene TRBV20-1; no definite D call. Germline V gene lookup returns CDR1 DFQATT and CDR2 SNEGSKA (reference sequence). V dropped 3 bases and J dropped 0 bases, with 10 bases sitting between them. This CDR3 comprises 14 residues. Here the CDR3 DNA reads TGCAGTGCTAGCTACGGCTCTAGCACAGATACGCAGTATTTT. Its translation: CSASYGSSTDTQYF.

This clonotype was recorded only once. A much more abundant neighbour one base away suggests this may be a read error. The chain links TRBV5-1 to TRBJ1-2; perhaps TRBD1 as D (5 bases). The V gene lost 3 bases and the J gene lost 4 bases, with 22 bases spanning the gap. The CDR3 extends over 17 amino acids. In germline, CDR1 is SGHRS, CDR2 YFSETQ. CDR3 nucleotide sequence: TGCGCCAGCAGCTCCGGGACCGGATTTGAAGGAGGCTATGGCTACACCTTC. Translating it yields CASSSGTGFEGGYGYTF.

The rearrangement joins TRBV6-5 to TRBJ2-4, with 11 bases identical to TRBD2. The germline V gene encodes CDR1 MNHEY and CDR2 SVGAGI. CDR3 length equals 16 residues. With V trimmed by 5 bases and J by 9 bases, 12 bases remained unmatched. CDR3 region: CASSKTSGAARGIQYF. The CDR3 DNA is TGTGCCAGCAGTAAGACTAGCGGGGCCGCCCGTGGCATTCAGTACTTC.

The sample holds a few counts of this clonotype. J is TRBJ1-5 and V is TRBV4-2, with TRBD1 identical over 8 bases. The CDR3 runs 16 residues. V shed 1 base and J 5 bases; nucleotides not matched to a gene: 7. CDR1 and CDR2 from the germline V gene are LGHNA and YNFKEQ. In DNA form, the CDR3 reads TGTGCCAGCAGCCAAGTCGGACAGGGATTAGATCAGCCCCAGCATTTT. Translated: CASSQVGQGLDQPQHF.

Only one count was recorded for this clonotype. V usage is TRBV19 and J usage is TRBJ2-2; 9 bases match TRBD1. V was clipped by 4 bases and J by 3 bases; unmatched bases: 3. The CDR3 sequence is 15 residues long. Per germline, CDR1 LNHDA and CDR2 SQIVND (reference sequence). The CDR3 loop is CASSSDRGDTGELFF. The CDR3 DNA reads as TGTGCCAGTAGTAGTGACAGGGGGGACACCGGGGAGCTGTTTTTT.

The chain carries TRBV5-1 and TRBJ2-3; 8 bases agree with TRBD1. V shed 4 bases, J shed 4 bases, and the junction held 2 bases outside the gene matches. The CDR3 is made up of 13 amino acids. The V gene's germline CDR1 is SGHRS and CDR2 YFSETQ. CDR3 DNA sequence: TGCGCCAGCAGCGGACAGGGTGCAGATACGCAGTATTTT. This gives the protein CASSGQGADTQYF.

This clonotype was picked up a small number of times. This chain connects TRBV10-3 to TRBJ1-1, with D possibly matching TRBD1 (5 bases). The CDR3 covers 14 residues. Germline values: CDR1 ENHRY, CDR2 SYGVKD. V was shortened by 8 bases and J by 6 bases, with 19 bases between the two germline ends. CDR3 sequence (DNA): TGTGCCATCCAGAATCAGGGCCCCTTCGCTGAAGCTTTCTTT. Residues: CAIQNQGPFAEAFF.

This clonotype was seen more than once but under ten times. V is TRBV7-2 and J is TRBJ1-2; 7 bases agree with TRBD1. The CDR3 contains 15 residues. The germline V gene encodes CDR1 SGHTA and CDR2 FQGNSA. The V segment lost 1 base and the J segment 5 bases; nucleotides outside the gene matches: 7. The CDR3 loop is CASSLVAGGIYGYTF. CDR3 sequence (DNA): TGTGCCAGCAGCTTAGTAGCAGGGGGAATATATGGCTACACCTTC.

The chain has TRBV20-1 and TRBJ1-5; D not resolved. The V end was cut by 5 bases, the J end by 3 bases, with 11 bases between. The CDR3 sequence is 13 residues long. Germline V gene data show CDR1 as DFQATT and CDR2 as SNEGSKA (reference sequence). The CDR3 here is CSALQSFNQPQHF. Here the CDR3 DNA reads TGCAGTGCTCTACAGAGCTTCAATCAGCCCCAGCATTTT.

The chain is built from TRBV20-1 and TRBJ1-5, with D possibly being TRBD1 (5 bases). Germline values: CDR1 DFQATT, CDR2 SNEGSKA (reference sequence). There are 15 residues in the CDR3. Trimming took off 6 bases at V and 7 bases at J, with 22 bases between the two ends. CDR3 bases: TGCAGTGCCCCTCAGGGCGGAGGGATTCGACAGCCCCAGCATTTT. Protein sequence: CSAPQGGGIRQPQHF.

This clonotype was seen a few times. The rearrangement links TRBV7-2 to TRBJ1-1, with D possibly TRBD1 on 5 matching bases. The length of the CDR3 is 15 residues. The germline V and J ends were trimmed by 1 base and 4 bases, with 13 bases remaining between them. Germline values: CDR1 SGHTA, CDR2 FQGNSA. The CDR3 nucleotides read TGTGCCAGCAGCTTAGGACGGGGCCTTAGCACTGAAGCTTTCTTT. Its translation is CASSLGRGLSTEAFF.

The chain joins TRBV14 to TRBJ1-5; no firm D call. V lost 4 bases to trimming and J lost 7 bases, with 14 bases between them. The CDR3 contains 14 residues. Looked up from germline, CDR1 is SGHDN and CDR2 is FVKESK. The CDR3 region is CASSPPGPVQPQHF. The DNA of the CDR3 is TGTGCCAGCAGCCCACCGGGCCCGGTGCAGCCCCAGCATTTT.